Below are 3 T cell receptor beta chains sequenced from a single sample in a study of T-cell reconstitution after alpha-beta-depleted transplantation in children. Preparation of the TCRbeta library used unique molecular identifiers. MiXCR, run by TCRdb on the PCR reads, gives a single entry per CDR3 protein. The sample contains a few hundred thousand distinct CDR3 sequences, around 13% of which appear only once. The source was PBMCs, mostly from graft donor cells, collected 360 days after TCRalphabeta/CD19-depleted stem cell transplant. The receptors originated from a male patient aged 10 to 17 who had a stem cell transplant for acute myeloid leukemia, so the T cells may come from the graft donor.

This clonotype was observed a handful of times. The chain couples TRBV5-5 to TRBJ2-3; D ambiguous. Germline CDR1 and CDR2: SGHKS and YYEKEE (reference sequence). The CDR3 extends over 14 amino acids. V lost 0 bases and J lost 0, with 5 bases in between. The CDR3 region is CASSLEDSTDTQYF. The CDR3 region has the DNA TGTGCCAGCAGCTTGGAGGACAGCACAGATACGCAGTATTTT.

The sample holds a few counts of this clonotype. The genes are TRBV28 and TRBJ1-1; a weak D match, TRBD1 (5 bases). The CDR3 totals 18 residues. From germline, CDR1 is MDHEN and CDR2 SYDVKM. Trimming took off 3 bases at V and 1 base at J, with 21 bases between the two ends. CDR3: CASSLVGGPGAGNTEAFF. Here the CDR3 DNA reads TGTGCCAGCAGTTTGGTCGGAGGCCCCGGGGCGGGGAACACTGAAGCTTTCTTT.

This clonotype appeared many times. The chain links TRBV7-3 to TRBJ2-2; no clear D gene. Trimming pared 3 bases from V and 5 bases from J, leaving 7 bases between. Germline CDR1 reads SGHTA; CDR2 reads FQGTGA. This CDR3 has 13 residues. The CDR3 coding sequence is TGTGCCAGCAGCTTCTACCCGACCGGGGAGCTGTTTTTT. This codes for CASSFYPTGELFF.